The clone carrying this T cell receptor beta chain has only one observation. Its antigen remains unidentified. The data belong to a study of OX40 agonist ivuxolimab in advanced cancers. Whole-study results and caveats: In CD8+ T cells, expanded clones were on average more numerous than in CD4+. People who partly responded at 0.1-3.0 mg/kg had some of the least clonal expansion seen.

The CDR3 runs to 13 residues. Germline V gene lookup returns CDR1 KGHSH and CDR2 LQKENI. With 2 bases removed from V and 6 bases from J, the gap between germline ends came to 10 bases. Only in-frame clones appear in the TCRdb table, and some are missing; sequencing was by immunoSEQ multiplex PCR. The sample lists approximately 43,000 clones, about 85% occurring once. This rearrangement joins TRBV18 to TRBJ1-2; D gene ambiguous. The sample was CD4+ or CD8+ T cells sorted from blood, taken in a trial of the OX40 agonist ivuxolimab. The sequence was obtained from an adult with an advanced solid tumor such as melanoma, head and neck, liver or kidney cancer. CDR3 nucleotide sequence: TGTGCCAGCTCACCAGGAACACCAGATGGCTACACCTTC. This translates into CASSPGTPDGYTF. Together with reference TRBV18 and TRBJ1-2, the CDR3 gives the full variable domain: NAGVMQNPRHLVRRRGQEARLRCSPMKGHSHVYWYRQLPEEGLKFMVYLQKENIIDESGMPKERFSAEFPKEGPSILRIQQVVRGDSAAYFCASSPGTPDGYTFGSGTRLTVV.